This T cell receptor (beta chain) comes out of a study of response to subunit inactivated influenza vaccine. Remarks on this clonotype: Its antigen is currently unknown. Germline is not matched at one junction end, which may reflect a read error.

Regarding the study as a whole: Each seasonal influenza vaccination recruits few new T cells, the authors suggested.

TCRdb redid the calling of the RT-PCR reads with MiXCR, one entry per CDR3 protein. The table shows approximately 500,000 distinct CDR3 sequences, with 10% to 15% occurring only once. The sample here was PBMCs from blood, taken 40 to 50 days after vaccination. The TCR sequence derives from a man aged 45-65 years who received an inactivated influenza vaccine.

The CDR3 loop is CASSLGQGTQQYF. The DNA for the CDR3 is TGTGCTAGCAGCTTAGGGCAGGGCACCCAGCAGTACTTC. The chain joins TRBV7-7 to TRBJ2-7; a weak D match, TRBD1 (5 bases). Germline V gene lookup returns CDR1 SSHAT and CDR2 FNYEAQ (reference sequence). The CDR3 runs to 13 residues.